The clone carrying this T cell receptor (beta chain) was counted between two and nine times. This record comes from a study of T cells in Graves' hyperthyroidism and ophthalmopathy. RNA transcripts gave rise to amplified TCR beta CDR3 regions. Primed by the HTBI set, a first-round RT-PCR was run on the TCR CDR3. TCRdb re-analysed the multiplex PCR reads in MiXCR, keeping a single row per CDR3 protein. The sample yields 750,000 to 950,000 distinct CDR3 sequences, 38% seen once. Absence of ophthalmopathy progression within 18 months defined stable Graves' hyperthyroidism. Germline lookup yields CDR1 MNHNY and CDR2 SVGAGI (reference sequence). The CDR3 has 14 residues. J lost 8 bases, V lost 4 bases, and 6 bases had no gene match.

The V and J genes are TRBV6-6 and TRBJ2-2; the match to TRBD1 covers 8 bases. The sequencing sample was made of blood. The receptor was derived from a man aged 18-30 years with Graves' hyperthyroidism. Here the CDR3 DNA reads TGTGCCAGCAGTTCGGACAGGGAGTGGGGGGAGCTGTTTTTT. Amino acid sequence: CASSSDREWGELFF.